This passage covers 10 T cell receptor beta chains from one sample sequenced in a study of blood T cell repertoires in COVID-19 (dated by TCRdb to about 2020). Libraries came from the immunoSEQ multiplex PCR assay. In its TCRdb copy, this immuneACCESS table keeps in-frame sequences only and misses some clones. Where compared with another copy, unresolved V genes explain less than half of these, and the others have no known cause. This sample is represented by 70,000 to 80,000 clones; over 80% of them were singletons. The biggest ten clones account for around 6.3% of the sample. Specimen: peripheral blood. These receptors were collected from a woman in her 50s with acute or convalescent COVID-19.

The rearrangement joins TRBV6-5 to TRBJ1-5; 7 bases are a match to TRBD1. V dropped 4 bases and J dropped 1; count of bases not matched to a gene: 4. This CDR3 comprises 15 residues. Germline lookup yields CDR1 MNHEY and CDR2 SVGAGI. The CDR3 bases are TGTGCCAGCAGTTCGACAGGGTTAAGCAATCAGCCCCAGCATTTT. Encoded protein: CASSSTGLSNQPQHF.

This chain joins TRBV5-3 and TRBJ1-3; no reliable D call. TRBV5-3 belongs to the ORF category, with a function that is uncertain. V was shortened by 0 bases and J by 7 bases, with 14 bases between the two germline ends. The CDR3 totals 15 residues. CDR3 in DNA: TGTGCCAGAAGCTTGGGGCAGCGAGGCCGGAACACCATATATTTT. It translates to CARSLGQRGRNTIYF.

The V and J genes are TRBV5-6 and TRBJ2-2; a possible D gene is TRBD2 (7 bases). CDR3 length: 17 amino acids. CDR1 is SGHDT, CDR2 YYEEEE, per germline. The V and J ends lost 6 bases and 4 bases respectively, with 22 bases between them. CDR3 loop: CASTLTGGPRGTGELFF. Written as DNA, the CDR3 is TGTGCCAGCACATTGACCGGGGGGCCTCGGGGCACCGGGGAGCTGTTTTTT.

The chain carries TRBV7-2 and TRBJ1-3; D is perhaps TRBD1 (5 bases). Trimming cost V 1 base and J 8 bases, with 21 bases left between them. The CDR3 runs to 17 residues. CDR1 SGHTA and CDR2 FQGNSA come from the germline V gene. The CDR3 DNA reads as TGTGCCAGCAGCTTAGAGGCAGGTGGCAGGGAATGGGACACCATATATTTT. It translates to CASSLEAGGREWDTIYF.

This clone was observed a few times. CDR3 coding DNA: TGTGCCAGCAGCTTAGGAGGGGGCACTGAAGCTTTCTTT. Encoded protein: CASSLGGGTEAFF. This chain uses TRBV7-8 with TRBJ1-1; maybe TRBD1 (6 bases). V lost 1 base and J lost 4, with 7 bases in between. CDR1 is SGHVS, CDR2 FQNEAQ, per germline. CDR3 length equals 13 residues. The full variable domain, rest sourced from reference TRBV7-8 and TRBJ1-1, is GAGVSQSPRYKVAKRGQDVALRCDPISGHVSLFWYQQALGQGPEFLTYFQNEAQLDKSGLPSDRFFAERPEGSVSTLKIQRTQQEDSAVYLCASSLGGGTEAFFGQGTRLTVV.

The V and J genes are TRBV19 and TRBJ1-1, with D hard to call. The germline V and J ends were trimmed by 5 bases and 4 bases, with 17 bases remaining between them. CDR3 size: 15 residues. The germline gives CDR1 LNHDA, CDR2 SQIVND (reference sequence). CDR3 nucleotide sequence: TGTGCCAGTAGTGGCCGTTTGGGCCTGGGCACTGAAGCTTTCTTT. It specifies CASSGRLGLGTEAFF.

The chain employs TRBV4-1 and TRBJ1-1, with D unresolved. CDR3 length equals 14 residues. The germline gives CDR1 MGHRA, CDR2 YSYEKL. The germline V and J ends were trimmed by 0 bases and 10 bases, with 15 bases remaining between them. The CDR3 bases are TGCGCCAGCAGCCAAGATCGAGGCGTTAGCGTAGCTTTCTTT. Protein: CASSQDRGVSVAFF.

The V and J genes are TRBV24-1 and TRBJ2-7; possible D gene TRBD2, 6 bases. CDR1 KGHDR and CDR2 SFDVKD come from the germline V gene. This CDR3 is 13 amino acids long. V shed 0 bases and J shed 6 bases, with 8 bases lying between them. The CDR3 is CATSDLKAGEQYF. DNA for the CDR3: TGTGCCACCAGTGATTTGAAAGCGGGCGAGCAGTACTTC.

This chain uses TRBV10-2 with TRBJ2-2, with 12 bases lining up with TRBD2. The CDR3 runs 15 residues. V gave up 7 bases and J gave up 5 bases; unmatched junction bases: 5. CDR1 WSHSY and CDR2 SAAADI come from the germline V gene. The CDR3 sequence is CASKLAGGQTGELFF. CDR3 DNA: TGCGCCAGCAAACTAGCGGGGGGCCAGACCGGGGAGCTGTTTTTT.

J is TRBJ2-3 and V is TRBV28; 7 bases line up with TRBD2. Germline V gives CDR1 MDHEN, CDR2 SYDVKM. The CDR3 has 17 residues. V gave up 5 bases and J gave up 0 bases; unmatched junction bases: 11. CDR3 amino acids: CASSTPGAGASTDTQYF. In DNA, the CDR3 is TGTGCCAGCAGTACCCCTGGGGCGGGAGCTAGCACAGATACGCAGTATTTT.